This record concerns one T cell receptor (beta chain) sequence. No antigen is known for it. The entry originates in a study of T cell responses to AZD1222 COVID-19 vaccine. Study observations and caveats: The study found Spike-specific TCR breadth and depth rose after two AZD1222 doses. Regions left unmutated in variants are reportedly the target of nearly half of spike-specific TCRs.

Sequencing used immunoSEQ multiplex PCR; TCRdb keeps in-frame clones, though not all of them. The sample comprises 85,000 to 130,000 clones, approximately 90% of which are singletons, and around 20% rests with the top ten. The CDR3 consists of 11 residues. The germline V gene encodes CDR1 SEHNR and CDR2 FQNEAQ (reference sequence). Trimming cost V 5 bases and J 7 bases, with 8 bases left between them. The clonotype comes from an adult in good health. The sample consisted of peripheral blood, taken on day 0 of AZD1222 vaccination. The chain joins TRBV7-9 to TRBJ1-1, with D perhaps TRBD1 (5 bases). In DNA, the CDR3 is TGTGCCAGCAGCAAAGGGGTTGAAGCTTTCTTT. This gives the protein CASSKGVEAFF.